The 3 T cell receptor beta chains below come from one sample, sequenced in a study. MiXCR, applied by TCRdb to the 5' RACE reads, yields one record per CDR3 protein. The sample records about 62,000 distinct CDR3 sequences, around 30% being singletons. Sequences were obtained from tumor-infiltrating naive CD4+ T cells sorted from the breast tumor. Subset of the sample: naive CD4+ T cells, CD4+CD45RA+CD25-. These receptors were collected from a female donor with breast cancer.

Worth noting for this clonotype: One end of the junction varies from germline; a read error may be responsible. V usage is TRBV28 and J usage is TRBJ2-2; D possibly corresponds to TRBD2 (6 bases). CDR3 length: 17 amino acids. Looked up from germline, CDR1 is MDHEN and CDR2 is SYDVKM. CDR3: CASSFFSGRRGTEELFF. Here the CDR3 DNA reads TGTGCCAGCAGCTTTTTTAGTGGGAGGCGTGGTACCGAGGAGCTGTTTTTT.

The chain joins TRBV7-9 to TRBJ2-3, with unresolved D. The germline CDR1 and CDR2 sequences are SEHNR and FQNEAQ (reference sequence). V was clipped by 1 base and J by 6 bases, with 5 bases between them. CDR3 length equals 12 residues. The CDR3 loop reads CASSLDGDTQYF. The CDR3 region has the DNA TGTGCCAGCAGCTTAGACGGGGATACGCAGTATTTT.

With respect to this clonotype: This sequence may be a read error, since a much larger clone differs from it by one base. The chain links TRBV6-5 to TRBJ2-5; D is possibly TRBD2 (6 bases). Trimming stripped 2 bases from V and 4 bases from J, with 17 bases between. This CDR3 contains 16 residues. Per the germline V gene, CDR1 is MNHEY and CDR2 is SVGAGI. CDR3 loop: CASSYRPTGLRETQYF. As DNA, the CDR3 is TGTGCCAGCAGTTACCGACCTACGGGACTCCGAGAGACCCAGTACTTC.